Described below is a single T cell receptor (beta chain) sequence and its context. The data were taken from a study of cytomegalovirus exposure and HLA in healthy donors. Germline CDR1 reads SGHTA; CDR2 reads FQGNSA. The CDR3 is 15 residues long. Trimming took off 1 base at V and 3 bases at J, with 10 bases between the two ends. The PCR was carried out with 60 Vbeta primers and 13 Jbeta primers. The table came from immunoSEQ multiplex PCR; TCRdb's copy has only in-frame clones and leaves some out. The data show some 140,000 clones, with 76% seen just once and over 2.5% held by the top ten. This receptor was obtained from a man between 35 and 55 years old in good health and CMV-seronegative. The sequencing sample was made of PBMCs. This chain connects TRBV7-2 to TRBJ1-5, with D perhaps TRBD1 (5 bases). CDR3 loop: CASSLGGGPNQPQHF. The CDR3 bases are TGTGCCAGCAGCTTAGGGGGGGGACCCAATCAGCCCCAGCATTTT.